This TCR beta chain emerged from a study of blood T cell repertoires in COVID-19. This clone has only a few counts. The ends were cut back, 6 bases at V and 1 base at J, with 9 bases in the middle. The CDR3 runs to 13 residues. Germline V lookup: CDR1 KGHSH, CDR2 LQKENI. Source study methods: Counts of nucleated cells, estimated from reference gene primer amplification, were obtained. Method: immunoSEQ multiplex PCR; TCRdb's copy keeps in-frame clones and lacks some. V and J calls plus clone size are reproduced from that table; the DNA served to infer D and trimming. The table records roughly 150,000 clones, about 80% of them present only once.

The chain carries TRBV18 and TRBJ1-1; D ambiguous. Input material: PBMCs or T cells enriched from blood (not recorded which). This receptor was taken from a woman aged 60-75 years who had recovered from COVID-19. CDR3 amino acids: CASSRSENTEAFF. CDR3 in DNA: TGTGCCAGCTCGCGGTCGGAGAACACTGAAGCTTTCTTT.